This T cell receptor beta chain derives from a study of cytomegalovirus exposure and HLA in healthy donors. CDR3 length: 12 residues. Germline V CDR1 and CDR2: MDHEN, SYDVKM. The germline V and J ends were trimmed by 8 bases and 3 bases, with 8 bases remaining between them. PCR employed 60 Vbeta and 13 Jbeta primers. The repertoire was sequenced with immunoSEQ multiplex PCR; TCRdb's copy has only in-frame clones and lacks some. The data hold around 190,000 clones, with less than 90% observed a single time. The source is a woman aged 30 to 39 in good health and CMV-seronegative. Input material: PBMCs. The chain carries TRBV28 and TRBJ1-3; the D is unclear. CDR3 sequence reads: CASGVGGNTIYF. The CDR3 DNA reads TGTGCCAGCGGAGTGGGTGGAAACACCATATATTTT. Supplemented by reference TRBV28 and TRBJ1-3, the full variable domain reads DVKVTQSSRYLVKRTGEKVFLECVQDMDHENMFWYRQDPGLGLRLIYFSYDVKMKEKGDIPEGYSVSREKKERFSLILESASTNQTSMYLCASGVGGNTIYFGEGSWLTVV.